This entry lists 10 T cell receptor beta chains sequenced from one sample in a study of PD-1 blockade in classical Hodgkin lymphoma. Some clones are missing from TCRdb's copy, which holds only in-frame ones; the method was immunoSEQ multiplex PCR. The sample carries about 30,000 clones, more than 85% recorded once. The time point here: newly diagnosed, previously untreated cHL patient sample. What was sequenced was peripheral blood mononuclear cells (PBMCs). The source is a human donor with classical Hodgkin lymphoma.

CDR3 nucleotide sequence: TGTGCCAGCATCCGGGACCAGGGGGAAAATCAGCCCCAGCATTTT. This codes for CASIRDQGENQPQHF. The chain has TRBV6-1 and TRBJ1-5; 7 positions agree with TRBD1. The trim removed 7 bases at V and 4 bases at J, leaving 10 bases unmatched. Germline V gives CDR1 MNHNS, CDR2 SASEGT. CDR3 size: 15 residues.

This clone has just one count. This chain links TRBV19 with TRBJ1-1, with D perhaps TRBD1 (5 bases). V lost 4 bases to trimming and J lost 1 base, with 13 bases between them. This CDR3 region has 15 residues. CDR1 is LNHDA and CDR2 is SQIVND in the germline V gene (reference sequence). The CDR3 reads CASSTWRTQNTEAFF. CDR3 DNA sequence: TGTGCCAGTAGTACATGGAGGACACAGAACACTGAAGCTTTCTTT.

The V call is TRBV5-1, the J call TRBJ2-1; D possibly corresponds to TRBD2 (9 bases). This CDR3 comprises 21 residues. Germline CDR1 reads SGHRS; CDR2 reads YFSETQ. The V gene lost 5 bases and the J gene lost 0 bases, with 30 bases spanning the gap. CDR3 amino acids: CASSLRTRGLSGRSSYNEQFF. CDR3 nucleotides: TGCGCCAGCAGTTTGCGGACCAGGGGGCTAAGCGGGAGGAGCTCCTACAATGAGCAGTTCTTC.

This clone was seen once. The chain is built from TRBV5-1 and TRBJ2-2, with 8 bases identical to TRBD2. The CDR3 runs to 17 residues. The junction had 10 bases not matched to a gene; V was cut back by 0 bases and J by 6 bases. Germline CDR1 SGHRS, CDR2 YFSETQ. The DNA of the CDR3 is TGCGCCAGCAGCTTGGTCGTTAGCGGGATAGGGTCCGGGGAGCTGTTTTTT. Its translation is CASSLVVSGIGSGELFF. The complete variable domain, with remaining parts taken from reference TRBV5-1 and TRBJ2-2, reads KAGVTQTPRYLIKTRGQQVTLSCSPISGHRSVSWYQQTPGQGLQFLFEYFSETQRNKGNFPGRFSGRQFSNSRSEMNVSTLELGDSALYLCASSLVVSGIGSGELFFGEGSRLTVL.

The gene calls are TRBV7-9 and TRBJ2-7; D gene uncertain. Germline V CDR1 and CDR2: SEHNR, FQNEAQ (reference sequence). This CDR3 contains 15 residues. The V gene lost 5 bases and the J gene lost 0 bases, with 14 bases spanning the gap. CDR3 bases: TGTGCCAGCAGCCCCCGCAACACTTCCTCCTACGAGCAGTACTTC. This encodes CASSPRNTSSYEQYF.

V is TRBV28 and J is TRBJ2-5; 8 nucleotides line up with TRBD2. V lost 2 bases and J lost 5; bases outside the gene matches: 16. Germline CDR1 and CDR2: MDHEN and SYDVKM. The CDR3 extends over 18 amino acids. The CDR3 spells CASSLRTSGLAGMETQYF. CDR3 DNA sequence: TGTGCCAGCAGTTTACGTACCTCCGGGTTAGCGGGAATGGAGACCCAGTACTTC.

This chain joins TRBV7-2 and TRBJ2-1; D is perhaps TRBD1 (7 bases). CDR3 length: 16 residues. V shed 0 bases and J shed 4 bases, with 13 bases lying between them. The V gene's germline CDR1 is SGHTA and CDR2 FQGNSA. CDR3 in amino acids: CASSLAVQGGYNEQFF. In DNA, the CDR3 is TGTGCCAGCAGCTTAGCCGTCCAGGGGGGTTACAATGAGCAGTTCTTC.

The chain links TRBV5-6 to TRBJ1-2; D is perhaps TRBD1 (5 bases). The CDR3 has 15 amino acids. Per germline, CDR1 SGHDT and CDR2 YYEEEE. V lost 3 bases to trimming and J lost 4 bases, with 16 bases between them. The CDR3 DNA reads TGTGCCAGCAGCTCTCCGGGACGCCTATTCTATGGCTACACCTTC. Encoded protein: CASSSPGRLFYGYTF.

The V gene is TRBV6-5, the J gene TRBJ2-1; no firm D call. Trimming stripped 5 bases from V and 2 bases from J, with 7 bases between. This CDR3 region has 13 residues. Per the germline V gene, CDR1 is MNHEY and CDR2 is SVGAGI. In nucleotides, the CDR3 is TGTGCCAGCAGTCCCCCCGCCTACAATGAGCAGTTCTTC. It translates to CASSPPAYNEQFF.

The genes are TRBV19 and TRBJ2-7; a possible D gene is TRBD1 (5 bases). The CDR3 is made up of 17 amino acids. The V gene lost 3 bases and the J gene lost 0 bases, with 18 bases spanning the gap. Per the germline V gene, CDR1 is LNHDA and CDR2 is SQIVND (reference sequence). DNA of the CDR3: TGTGCCAGTAGTATCTGGGGCGGCGGATCTAGCTCCTACGAGCAGTACTTC. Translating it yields CASSIWGGGSSSYEQYF.